These 13 T cell receptor beta chains came from one sample sequenced in a study of response to subunit inactivated influenza vaccine. TCRdb re-analysed the RT-PCR reads in MiXCR, keeping a single row per CDR3 protein. The profile covers about 520,000 distinct CDR3 sequences, with 11% appearing a single time and approximately 12% taken by the ten largest. This material consisted of PBMCs from blood, taken 45 days after vaccination. The source is a man aged 45 to 65 who received an inactivated influenza vaccine.

J is TRBJ2-7 and V is TRBV3-1; TRBD2 matches at 14 bases. Germline CDR1 and CDR2: LGHDT and YNNKEL (reference sequence). The CDR3 totals 17 residues. Unmatched junction bases numbered 10, after V lost 4 bases and J lost 5 bases. CDR3 in amino acids: CASSPSGVGLAGDEQYF. As DNA, the CDR3 is TGTGCCAGCAGCCCCTCGGGAGTGGGACTAGCGGGAGACGAGCAGTACTTC.

In this sample, this clonotype turned up a few times. This chain links TRBV12-3 or TRBV12-4 with TRBJ2-5; D gene ambiguous. The CDR3 is 13 amino acids. Between the trimmed V and J ends, which lost 3 bases and 5 bases, there was a span of 10 bases. CDR3 nucleotide sequence: TGTGCCAGCAGTTTCTCAGGTTCCGAGACCCAGTACTTC. Amino acids: CASSFSGSETQYF.

J is TRBJ2-1 and V is TRBV9; D remains unclear. CDR1 and CDR2 from the germline V gene are SGDLS and YYNGEE. The CDR3 has 13 residues. The ends were cut back, 4 bases at V and 5 bases at J, with 10 bases in the middle. CDR3 nucleotides: TGTGCCAGCAGCTACCGACTCCACAATGAGCAGTTCTTC. Translated, it gives CASSYRLHNEQFF.

A few counts support this clonotype. The rearrangement joins TRBV3-1 to TRBJ1-1; 9 nucleotides align to TRBD1. There are 15 residues in the CDR3. CDR1 and CDR2 from the germline V gene are LGHDT and YNNKEL (reference sequence). V dropped 4 bases and J dropped 1; count of bases not matched to a gene: 4. This chain's CDR3 is CASSPRGQGNTEAFF. CDR3 sequence (DNA): TGTGCCAGCAGCCCGAGGGGACAGGGGAACACTGAAGCTTTCTTT.

This sequence joins TRBV12-2 and TRBJ2-2; TRBD1 reflects the table's D call only, with no check against the DNA. TRBV12-2 is flagged as a pseudogene. There are 16 residues in the CDR3. The CDR3 here is CASRLAVPLGTGELFF. DNA of the CDR3: TGTGCTAGTCGGCTAGCGGTTCCCCTGGGGACCGGGGAGCTGTTTTTT.

This clonotype was seen a few times. The chain uses TRBV6-2 or TRBV6-3 and TRBJ1-1, with no clear D. The CDR3 loop spans 15 amino acids. V was cut by 5 bases and J by 0 bases, with 13 bases left in between. Germline CDR1 MNHEY, CDR2 SVGEGT. For the CDR3, the DNA is TGTGCCAGCAGTCCTCTCAGAGAAGTGAACACTGAAGCTTTCTTT. The encoded protein is CASSPLREVNTEAFF.

This clonotype was recorded a few times. The rearrangement joins TRBV12-3 or TRBV12-4 to TRBJ2-1; a weak D match, TRBD1 (6 bases). The CDR3 covers 14 residues. Trimming cost V 6 bases and J 7 bases, with 16 bases left between them. For the CDR3, the DNA is TGTGCCAGCAGACATACGGGACAACATAATGAGCAGTTCTTC. Protein product: CASRHTGQHNEQFF.

The V call is TRBV30, the J call TRBJ1-6; D is possibly TRBD1 (5 bases). CDR1 is GTSNPN and CDR2 is SVGIG in the germline V gene (reference sequence). The CDR3 runs to 13 residues. V lost 4 bases and J 11 bases, leaving 15 bases between the germline ends. The CDR3 loop is CAWTDSVRTPLHF. Written as DNA, the CDR3 is TGTGCCTGGACTGACAGCGTACGAACACCCCTCCACTTT.

The V and J genes are TRBV20-1 and TRBJ2-7; 8 bases are a match to TRBD2. Germline V lookup: CDR1 DFQATT, CDR2 SNEGSKA (reference sequence). This CDR3 is built from 14 residues. J gave up 7 bases and V 1 base, and 9 bases lay outside the gene matches. The CDR3 bases are TGCAGTGCTAGAGGAACTAGCGGCCCGCGGGAGCAGTACTTC. It specifies CSARGTSGPREQYF.

A few counts support this clonotype. This chain uses TRBV9 with TRBJ2-7; 13 bases fit TRBD2. Trimming removed 4 bases from V and 5 bases from J; junction bases left unmatched: 6. Per germline, CDR1 SGDLS and CDR2 YYNGEE. This CDR3 region has 15 residues. The chain's CDR3 is CASSPGTSGTHEQYF. CDR3 coding DNA: TGTGCCAGCAGCCCCGGGACTAGCGGGACCCACGAGCAGTACTTC.

The V and J genes are TRBV28 and TRBJ2-1, with TRBD2 as a possible D gene (7 bases). Trimming pared 5 bases from V and 15 bases from J, leaving 20 bases between. The germline CDR1 and CDR2 sequences are MDHEN and SYDVKM. This CDR3 comprises 13 residues. CDR3 in amino acids: CASSNGAGAGWFF. The CDR3 DNA is TGTGCCAGCAGTAACGGCGCGGGGGCAGGGTGGTTCTTC.

This clonotype was seen more than once but under ten times. J is TRBJ1-6 and V is TRBV6-1; 8 nucleotides agree with TRBD1. V shed 6 bases and J 5 bases; nucleotides not matched to a gene: 9. The CDR3 is 16 residues long. CDR1 and CDR2 from the germline V gene are MNHNS and SASEGT. CDR3 sequence reads: CASRKLDRADNSPLHF. The CDR3 nucleotides are TGTGCCAGCAGAAAACTGGACAGGGCAGATAATTCACCCCTCCACTTT.

This clonotype appeared a few times. This chain connects TRBV29-1 to TRBJ2-1, with D unresolved. Germline V gene sequence: CDR1 SQVTM, CDR2 ANQGSEA. This CDR3 comprises 12 residues. The V gene lost 2 bases and the J gene lost 4 bases, with 6 bases spanning the gap. CDR3 bases: TGCAGCGTTGAACACGTATACAATGAGCAGTTCTTC. It specifies CSVEHVYNEQFF.